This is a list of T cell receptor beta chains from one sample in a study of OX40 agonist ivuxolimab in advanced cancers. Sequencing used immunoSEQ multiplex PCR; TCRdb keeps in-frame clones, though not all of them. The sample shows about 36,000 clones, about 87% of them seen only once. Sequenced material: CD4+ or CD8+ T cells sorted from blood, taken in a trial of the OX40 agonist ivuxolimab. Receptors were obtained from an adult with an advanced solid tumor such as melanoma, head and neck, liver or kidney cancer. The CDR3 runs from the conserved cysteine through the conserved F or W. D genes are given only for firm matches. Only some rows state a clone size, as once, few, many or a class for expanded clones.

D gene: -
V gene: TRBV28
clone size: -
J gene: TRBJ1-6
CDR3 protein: CASGSQEQGRSPLHF
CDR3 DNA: TGTGCCAGCGGATCGCAGGAACAGGGCCGATCACCCCTCCACTTT

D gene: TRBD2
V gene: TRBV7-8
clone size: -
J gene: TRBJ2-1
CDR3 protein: CASSPARLGLAGRSSYNEQFF
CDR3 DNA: TGTGCCAGCAGCCCTGCTAGGTTGGGACTAGCGGGGCGGAGCTCCTACAATGAGCAGTTCTTC

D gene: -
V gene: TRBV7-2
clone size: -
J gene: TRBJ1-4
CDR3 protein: CASSLYGGPEGEKLFF
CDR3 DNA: TGTGCCAGCAGCTTATATGGGGGCCCCGAGGGTGAAAAACTGTTTTTT

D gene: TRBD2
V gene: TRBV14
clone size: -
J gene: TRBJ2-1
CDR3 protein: CASSPLIAGGPNEQFF
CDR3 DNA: TGTGCCAGCAGTCCCCTAATAGCGGGGGGGCCCAATGAGCAGTTCTTC

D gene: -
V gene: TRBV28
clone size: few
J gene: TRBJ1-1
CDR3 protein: CASSLTEEAFF
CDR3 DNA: TGTGCCAGCAGTTTAACAGAGGAGGCTTTCTTT

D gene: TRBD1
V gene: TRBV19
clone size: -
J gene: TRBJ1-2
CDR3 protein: CASSHRDRGDGYTF
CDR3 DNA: TGTGCCAGTAGTCACCGGGACAGGGGGGATGGCTACACCTTC

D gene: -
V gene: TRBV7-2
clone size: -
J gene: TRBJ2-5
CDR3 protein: CASSLGHRETQYF
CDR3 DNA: TGTGCCAGCAGCCTGGGACATAGGGAGACCCAGTACTTC

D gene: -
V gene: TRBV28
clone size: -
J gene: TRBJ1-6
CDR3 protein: CASTLDRTNNSPLHF
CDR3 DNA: TGTGCCAGCACCCTAGACAGAACAAATAATTCACCCCTCCACTTT

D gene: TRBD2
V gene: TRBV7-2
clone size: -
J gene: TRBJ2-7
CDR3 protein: CASSLRSASGRLSYEQYF
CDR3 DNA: TGTGCCAGCAGCTTAAGATCGGCTAGCGGGCGCCTCTCCTACGAGCAGTACTTC

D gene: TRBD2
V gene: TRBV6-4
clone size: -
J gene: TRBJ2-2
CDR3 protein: CASSVVSGRNTGELFF
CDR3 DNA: TGTGCCAGCAGTGTGGTTAGCGGGAGAAATACCGGGGAGCTGTTTTTT

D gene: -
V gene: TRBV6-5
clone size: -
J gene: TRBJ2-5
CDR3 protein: CASSYSPSDETQYF
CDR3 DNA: TGTGCCAGCAGTTACTCTCCTAGCGACGAGACCCAGTACTTC

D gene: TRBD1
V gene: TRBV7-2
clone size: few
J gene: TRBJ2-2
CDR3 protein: CASRSGTGLSGELFF
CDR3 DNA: TGTGCCAGCAGGTCCGGGACAGGGCTCTCCGGGGAGCTGTTTTTT

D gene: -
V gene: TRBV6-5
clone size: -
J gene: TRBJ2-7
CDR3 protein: CASSYSESPGYEQYF
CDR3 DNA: TGTGCCAGCAGTTACTCTGAATCCCCGGGCTACGAGCAGTACTTC

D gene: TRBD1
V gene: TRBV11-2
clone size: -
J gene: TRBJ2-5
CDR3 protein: CASSLGDRTQETQYF
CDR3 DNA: TGTGCCAGCAGCTTAGGGGACAGAACCCAAGAGACCCAGTACTTC

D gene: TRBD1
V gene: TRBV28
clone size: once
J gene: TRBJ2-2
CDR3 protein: CASSSRQGARRELFF
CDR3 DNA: TGTGCCAGCAGTTCTCGACAGGGGGCGCGTCGGGAGCTGTTTTTT

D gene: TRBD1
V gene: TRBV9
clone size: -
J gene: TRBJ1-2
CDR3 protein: CASSVSWTGARYGYTF
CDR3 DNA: TGTGCCAGCAGCGTCTCCTGGACAGGGGCGAGGTATGGCTACACCTTC

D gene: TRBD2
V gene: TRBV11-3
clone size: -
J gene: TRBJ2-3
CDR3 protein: CASSLDPGLAGDDTQYF
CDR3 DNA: TGTGCCAGCAGCTTAGACCCGGGACTAGCGGGAGACGATACGCAGTATTTT

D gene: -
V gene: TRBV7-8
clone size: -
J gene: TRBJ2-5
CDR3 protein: CASSSGQKETQYF
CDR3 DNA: TGTGCCAGCAGCAGCGGACAAAAAGAGACCCAGTACTTC

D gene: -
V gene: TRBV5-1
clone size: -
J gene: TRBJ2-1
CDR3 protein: CASSLEARLNEQFF
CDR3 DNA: TGCGCCAGCAGCTTGGAGGCCCGGTTAAATGAGCAGTTCTTC

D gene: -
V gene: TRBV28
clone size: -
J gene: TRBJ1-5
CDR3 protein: CASSLGLGGGYSNQPQHF
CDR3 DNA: TGTGCCAGCAGTTTAGGGCTTGGGGGGGGATATAGCAATCAGCCCCAGCATTTT

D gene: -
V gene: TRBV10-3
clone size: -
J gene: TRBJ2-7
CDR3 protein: CAISDDYYEQYF
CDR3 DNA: TGTGCCATCAGTGATGACTACTACGAGCAGTACTTC

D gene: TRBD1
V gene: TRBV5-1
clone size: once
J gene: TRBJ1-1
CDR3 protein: CASSSLGQGSEAFF
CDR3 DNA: TGCGCCAGCAGCTCTCTGGGACAGGGCTCTGAAGCTTTCTTT

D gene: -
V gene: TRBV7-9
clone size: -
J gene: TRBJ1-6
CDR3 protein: CASSLGDSPLHF
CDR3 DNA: TGTGCCAGCAGCTTAGGAGATTCACCCCTCCACTTT

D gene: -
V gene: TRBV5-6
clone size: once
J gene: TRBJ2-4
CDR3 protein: CASNLLNQNIQYF
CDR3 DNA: TGTGCCAGCAACCTCCTGAACCAAAACATTCAGTACTTC

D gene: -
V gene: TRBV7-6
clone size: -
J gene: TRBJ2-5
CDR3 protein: CASNPDPGAETQYF
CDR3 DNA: TGTGCCAGCAACCCCGACCCTGGGGCAGAGACCCAGTACTTC

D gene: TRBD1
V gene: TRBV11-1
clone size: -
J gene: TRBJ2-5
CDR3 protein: CASSLGPTGVETQYF
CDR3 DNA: TGTGCCAGCAGCTTAGGCCCCACAGGGGTGGAGACCCAGTACTTC